The 27 T cell receptor beta chains below come from one sample, sequenced in a study of identical twins. TCRdb processed the 5' RACE reads anew with MiXCR; each CDR3 protein has one entry. The table lists around 670,000 distinct CDR3 sequences, 5.5% to 6.5% of them singletons, with 1.5% to 2% in the top ten. Sequencing was done on a sample of naive T cells sorted from blood. These receptors were collected from a man aged 18 to 29 in good health.

This clonotype was detected ten times or more. The V and J genes are TRBV29-1 and TRBJ1-5; no clear D. The germline V and J ends were trimmed by 4 bases and 0 bases, with 7 bases remaining between them. The CDR3 consists of 13 residues. Germline-derived CDR1 and CDR2 are SQVTM and ANQGSEA. CDR3 in amino acids: CSVVGNSNQPQHF. CDR3 nucleotides: TGCAGCGTTGTGGGTAATAGCAATCAGCCCCAGCATTTT.

This clonotype has ten or more counts. The chain employs TRBV9 and TRBJ2-1, with D perhaps TRBD2 (5 bases). This CDR3 is 14 amino acids long. CDR1 is SGDLS, CDR2 YYNGEE, per germline. V lost 6 bases and J 5 bases, leaving 15 bases between the germline ends. In DNA form, the CDR3 reads TGTGCCAGCACCCTACTCAGCGGAAACAATGAGCAGTTCTTC. This codes for CASTLLSGNNEQFF.

Ten or more counts support this clonotype. The gene calls are TRBV4-1 and TRBJ2-1; D might be TRBD1 (6 bases). The CDR3 runs 13 residues. Germline CDR1 reads MGHRA; CDR2 reads YSYEKL. V lost 1 base and J 10 bases, leaving 11 bases between the germline ends. CDR3 amino acids: CASSQVTGQEQFF. The CDR3 region has the DNA TGCGCCAGCAGCCAAGTCACAGGGCAAGAGCAGTTCTTC.

This clonotype was recorded at least ten times. The V call is TRBV4-3, the J call TRBJ2-1; the match to TRBD1 covers 9 bases. Trimming removed 4 bases from V and 12 bases from J; junction bases left unmatched: 13. Germline V gives CDR1 LGHNA, CDR2 YSLEER. This CDR3 has 15 amino acids. The CDR3 nucleotides read TGCGCCAGCAGCCTTGGACGGTCGGGACAGGGAAGGCAGTTCTTC. As protein: CASSLGRSGQGRQFF.

This clonotype has at least ten counts. The chain employs TRBV12-5 and TRBJ2-5; D gene uncertain. Trimming pared 2 bases from V and 4 bases from J, leaving 2 bases between. Germline assignment: CDR1 LGHNT and CDR2 FRNRAP. This CDR3 spans 11 amino acids. The CDR3 bases are TGTGCTAGTGGTTTGTTAGAGACCCAGTACTTC. Amino acid sequence: CASGLLETQYF.

The rearrangement uses TRBV7-9 and TRBJ2-7; no definite D call. CDR3 length equals 14 residues. From germline, CDR1 is SEHNR and CDR2 FQNEAQ (reference sequence). Trimming removed 7 bases at V and 0 bases at J, with 13 bases between. The CDR3 nucleotides are TGTGCCAGCAATATACCAGGTAGCTCCTACGAGCAGTACTTC. It translates to CASNIPGSSYEQYF.

This clonotype was counted at least ten times. The V gene is TRBV12-3 or TRBV12-4, the J gene TRBJ1-6; D may be TRBD1 (5 bases). The CDR3 sequence is 15 residues long. V dropped 1 base and J dropped 9 bases, with 13 bases sitting between them. The CDR3 region is CASSLERGWFSPLHF. The CDR3, as DNA: TGTGCCAGCAGTTTAGAAAGGGGATGGTTTTCACCCCTCCACTTT.

There are many counts of this clonotype. CDR3 coding DNA: TGTGCCAGCTCACCCAACAGGGTCGGACTCGGCACTGAAGCTTTCTTT. It translates to CASSPNRVGLGTEAFF. The chain carries TRBV18 and TRBJ1-1; perhaps TRBD1 as D (6 bases). Trimming cost V 3 bases and J 4 bases, with 18 bases left between them. Germline lookup yields CDR1 KGHSH and CDR2 LQKENI. The CDR3 runs to 16 residues. Together with reference TRBV18 and TRBJ1-1, the CDR3 gives the full variable domain: NAGVMQNPRHLVRRRGQEARLRCSPMKGHSHVYWYRQLPEEGLKFMVYLQKENIIDESGMPKERFSAEFPKEGPSILRIQQVVRGDSAAYFCASSPNRVGLGTEAFFGQGTRLTVV.

This chain links TRBV9 with TRBJ2-7; 11 positions agree with TRBD2. Germline lookup yields CDR1 SGDLS and CDR2 YYNGEE. The CDR3 is made up of 16 amino acids. Trimming cost V 4 bases and J 5 bases; bases outside gene matches: 11. For the CDR3, the DNA is TGTGCCAGCAGCCCCCGCTTAGCGGGAGGGTTTGACGAGCAGTACTTC. Translated, it gives CASSPRLAGGFDEQYF.

This clonotype was seen many times. J is TRBJ2-5 and V is TRBV10-3; D is perhaps TRBD1 (5 bases). Germline CDR1 is ENHRY and CDR2 is SYGVKD. V lost 7 bases, J lost 1 base, and 10 bases lay in between. The CDR3 covers 13 residues. The CDR3 DNA reads TGTGCCATCAAAGGACAAAGCCAAGAGACCCAGTACTTC. As protein: CAIKGQSQETQYF.

This clonotype was counted at least ten times. V usage is TRBV6-5 and J usage is TRBJ1-4, with 9 bases matching TRBD1. J lost 8 bases, V lost 0 bases, and 7 bases had no gene match. The CDR3 is 16 amino acids. Germline lookup yields CDR1 MNHEY and CDR2 SVGAGI. The CDR3 DNA is TGTGCCAGCAGTTACTCACCTACAGGGGGCGGCGAAAAACTGTTTTTT. This encodes CASSYSPTGGGEKLFF.

This clonotype has at least ten counts. This chain joins TRBV5-1 and TRBJ2-3, with 8 bases identical to TRBD2. CDR3 size: 18 residues. With V trimmed by 3 bases and J by 1 base, 13 bases remained unmatched. Germline CDR1 SGHRS, CDR2 YFSETQ. The CDR3 coding sequence is TGCGCCAGCAGCTGGCCGGACCCGGGACTAGTCGGCACAGATACGCAGTATTTT. Amino acids: CASSWPDPGLVGTDTQYF.

This clonotype came up a few times. The J gene is TRBJ2-1, the V gene TRBV10-3; 13 positions match TRBD2. The CDR3 is made up of 16 amino acids. Per germline, CDR1 ENHRY and CDR2 SYGVKD. Unmatched junction bases numbered 7, after V lost 4 bases and J lost 7 bases. The CDR3 DNA sequence: TGTGCCATCAGTGTGGCCCGGACTAGCGGGAGTAATGAGCAGTTCTTC. Amino acids: CAISVARTSGSNEQFF.

The sample holds a few counts of this clonotype. This chain joins TRBV14 and TRBJ1-1, with D possibly matching TRBD1 (5 bases). This CDR3 spans 14 amino acids. Germline CDR1 SGHDN, CDR2 FVKESK. Trimming pared 2 bases from V and 5 bases from J, leaving 12 bases between. CDR3 nucleotide sequence: TGTGCCAGCAGCCAACCAGGGCTAGCGACTGAAGCTTTCTTT. Translating it yields CASSQPGLATEAFF.

Many counts were recorded for this clonotype. The chain is built from TRBV24-1 and TRBJ2-1, with D uncertain. Trimming took off 3 bases at V and 14 bases at J, with 7 bases between the two ends. From germline, CDR1 is KGHDR and CDR2 SFDVKD. This CDR3 region has 10 residues. The CDR3 bases are TGTGCCACCAGTGATCCCCCTGAGTTCTTC. Residues: CATSDPPEFF.

A few counts support this clonotype. The chain is built from TRBV5-1 and TRBJ1-2, with D tentatively TRBD1 (5 bases). Germline-derived CDR1 and CDR2 are SGHRS and YFSETQ. V lost 0 bases, J lost 8 bases, and 20 bases lay in between. This CDR3 has 16 residues. The CDR3 DNA reads as TGCGCCAGCAGCTTGGCCTTCGTAACGGACAAAGGCGGCTACACCTTC. It yields the protein CASSLAFVTDKGGYTF.

This clonotype showed up just a few times. This chain links TRBV12-3 or TRBV12-4 with TRBJ2-5; possibly TRBD2 for D (5 bases). Trimming cost V 8 bases and J 0 bases, with 13 bases left between them. The CDR3 sequence is 14 residues long. CDR3 residues: CASATTGNQETQYF. CDR3 DNA: TGTGCCAGCGCGACTACGGGGAACCAAGAGACCCAGTACTTC.

This clonotype was observed at least ten times. The chain couples TRBV29-1 to TRBJ1-1, with TRBD1 as a possible D gene (5 bases). The CDR3 extends over 13 amino acids. The germline V gene encodes CDR1 SQVTM and CDR2 ANQGSEA. Trimming pared 6 bases from V and 0 bases from J, leaving 11 bases between. CDR3 region: CSVIQVMNTEAFF. In DNA, the CDR3 is TGCAGCGTCATACAGGTCATGAACACTGAAGCTTTCTTT.

This clonotype was counted ten times or more. J is TRBJ2-3 and V is TRBV12-3 or TRBV12-4; a weak D match, TRBD1 (6 bases). Trimming removed 7 bases from V and 6 bases from J, with 20 bases in between. This CDR3 spans 15 amino acids. The CDR3 protein is CASIQRQATFDTQYF. In DNA form, the CDR3 reads TGTGCCAGCATTCAGAGACAGGCCACCTTTGATACGCAGTATTTT.

The V and J genes are TRBV4-1 and TRBJ1-1, with D possibly TRBD1 on 5 matching bases. V gave up 1 base and J gave up 4 bases, with 10 bases separating them. The CDR3 consists of 14 residues. Germline-derived CDR1 and CDR2 are MGHRA and YSYEKL. Written as DNA, the CDR3 is TGCGCCAGCAGCCAAGTTGGCCAGGGCACTGAAGCTTTCTTT. Its protein is CASSQVGQGTEAFF.

This clonotype was counted many times. The V and J genes are TRBV27 and TRBJ2-3, with 13 bases fitting TRBD2. CDR1 and CDR2 from the germline V gene are MNHEY and SMNVEV (reference sequence). The CDR3 totals 16 residues. V lost 7 bases and J lost 7; bases outside the gene matches: 11. CDR3 sequence reads: CASMNSGLAGMNTQYF. CDR3 in DNA: TGTGCCAGCATGAATTCGGGACTAGCGGGGATGAATACGCAGTATTTT.

This clonotype appeared a single time. This is likely a read error, given that the CDR3 carries no conserved phenylalanine or tryptophan at its end. This chain joins TRBV2 and TRBJ1-1, with no clear D. This CDR3 has 12 residues. The V end lost 8 bases, the J end lost 1 base, and 8 bases lay between the germline ends. Germline lookup yields CDR1 SNHLY and CDR2 FYNNEI. The CDR3 here is CASETGNTEAFY. The CDR3 DNA follows: TGTGCCAGCGAGACGGGGAACACTGAAGCTTTCTAT.

This clonotype has only a few counts. The rearrangement uses TRBV12-3 or TRBV12-4 and TRBJ2-6, with 8 positions matching TRBD1. The CDR3 is 16 residues long. V lost 5 bases, J lost 0 bases, and 3 bases stayed unmatched. CDR3 bases: TGTGCCAGCAGTCACACAGGGGGCTCTGGGGCCAACGTCCTGACTTTC. This codes for CASSHTGGSGANVLTF.

The V call is TRBV24-1, the J call TRBJ1-3; D is ambiguous. CDR1 and CDR2 from the germline V gene are KGHDR and SFDVKD. The V gene lost 2 bases and the J gene lost 0 bases, with 10 bases spanning the gap. This CDR3 region has 16 residues. The CDR3 region is CATSDSRAPSGNTIYF. CDR3 bases: TGTGCCACCAGTGATTCCCGGGCTCCCTCTGGAAACACCATATATTTT.

This clonotype was recorded at least ten times. The junction departs from germline at one end; a sequencing error may be responsible. V gene TRBV7-8 combines with J gene TRBJ2-1; 7 bases match TRBD1. This CDR3 has 12 residues. CDR1 is SGHVS and CDR2 is FQNEAQ in the germline V gene. The CDR3 coding sequence is TGTGCCAGCAGCCCCAGAACAGGGGTTCCGGAATTC. Amino acid sequence: CASSPRTGVPEF.

This clonotype has at least ten counts. The chain carries TRBV28 and TRBJ2-7; 9 bases align to TRBD1. This CDR3 is built from 13 residues. With V trimmed by 7 bases and J by 5 bases, 6 bases remained unmatched. The germline V gene encodes CDR1 MDHEN and CDR2 SYDVKM. The chain's CDR3 is CASKGTGMDEQYV. Written as DNA, the CDR3 is TGTGCCAGCAAGGGGACAGGGATGGACGAGCAGTACGTC.

This clonotype showed up just a few times. The rearrangement uses TRBV7-2 and TRBJ2-7; D could derive from TRBD1 or TRBD2 (5 bases each). The ends were cut back, 7 bases at V and 8 bases at J, with 21 bases in the middle. The CDR3 totals 14 residues. Germline values: CDR1 SGHTA, CDR2 FQGNSA. The CDR3 region has the DNA TGTGCCAGCACCTCTCCGGGGCAACTTACGAAGCAGTACTTC. Its translation: CASTSPGQLTKQYF.